This TCR beta chain is drawn from a study of somatic mutations in cytotoxic T cells in rheumatoid arthritis. Profiling relied on immunoSEQ multiplex PCR, and the TCRdb table lists in-frame clones only, not all of them. This sample carries 6,000 to 7,500 clones, around three quarters of them seen once, and the ten largest clones take roughly 37%. V lost 1 base and J lost 9, with 9 bases in between. The germline gives CDR1 MGHRA, CDR2 YSYEKL. The length of the CDR3 is 13 residues. The rearrangement links TRBV4-1 to TRBJ2-2; no firm D call. Sample: CD8+ T cells sorted from blood. The origin of this receptor is a woman in her forties or fifties in good health. The CDR3 reads CASSQVAERELFF. CDR3 bases: TGCGCCAGCAGCCAAGTGGCGGAGAGGGAGCTGTTTTTT.